The T cell receptor beta chain under discussion was sequenced for a study of CD8+ T cells in alopecia areata (dated by TCRdb to the late 2010s). About the investigation overall: The treated patients took part in an open-label pilot trial in which moderate-to-severe alopecia areata was treated with oral tofacitinib at 5 to 10 mg twice daily. Patients stayed on tofacitinib for 6 to 18 months and then had 6 months of follow-up off drug so that delayed response and recurrence could be assessed. Disease severity in treated patients was measured with the SALT score, which quantifies the percentage of affected scalp surface area. High-throughput TCRbeta sequencing was used to examine T cell clonal expansion in alopecia areata in both the C3H/HeJ mouse model and human patients. In humans, TCRbeta sequencing was performed on scalp tissue and on sorted CD4+ and CD8+ peripheral blood T cells from healthy controls and from patients with patchy or totalis/universalis alopecia areata. Biopsies were taken from tofacitinib-treated patients at baseline and again at 4 and 24 weeks into treatment, and several of those patients also had a later scalp biopsy. Scalp clonality was compared among normal scalp (n=4), patchy alopecia areata scalp (n=8), and alopecia totalis/universalis scalp (n=8). The RNA source kit depended on sample type: the PAXgene miRNA kit for fixed scalp, the miRNeasy kit for PBMCs, and the RNeasy kit for mouse skin. TCRbeta CDR3 regions were amplified by immunoSEQ multiplex PCR using 35 Vbeta forward and 13 Jbeta reverse primers.

General findings and caveats noted by the study authors: Resident alphabeta T cells in normal human skin are also sequenced, complicating scalp TCR repertoire analysis, unlike mouse skin dominated by gammadelta T cells. Because the treated cohort was small and had just a single nonresponder, larger studies are needed to establish links between baseline CD8+ expansion and response. Shared TCR sequences between patients were less evident than in mice, which may be partly attributable to HLA diversity in the patient population. Many expanded lesional clones were found to persist in scalp and blood during tofacitinib treatment, and relapse after treatment cessation may be partly explained by this persistence. Compared with normal scalp, lesional scalp, particularly in alopecia totalis/universalis, had higher clonality and more expanded CD8+ clones, which suggests antigenic drive. Tofacitinib significantly decreased scalp clonality and the number of expanded CD8+ clones among the top 100 scalp clones.

Library method: the immunoSEQ multiplex PCR assay. To provide template for TCR sequencing, every sample had RNA extracted and reverse transcribed into cDNA. First-strand cDNA was synthesized with SuperScript III using a 2:1 mix of oligo-dT and random hexamers. A synthetic immune receptor repertoire was used to measure amplification bias, and any remaining bias was corrected computationally. The authors processed their data as follows. Raw reads were preprocessed to remove errors, and CDR3 was defined by IMGT conventions from the conserved cysteine to phenylalanine. To get clonality, Shannon entropy was normalized by log2 of the number of productive unique TCRs and the result was subtracted from 1. CD4 or CD8 identity of scalp clones was inferred by cross-referencing scalp TCRbeta sequences with sorted blood CD4 and CD8 repertoires. The clones in this table, taken by TCRdb from immuneACCESS, are in-frame only. Not every clone is retained; where verified, under half of the shortfall comes from an unresolved V gene, and the cause of the rest is unknown. The D gene and trimming were derived from the DNA, and the V and J assignments and clone size from that table. For this sample there are more than 200,000 clones; around 65% appear just once. The ten largest clones represent more than 0.95% of the sample.

About this clone itself: No antigen is known for it. Base-call qualities are not available, and no considerably larger clone is one nucleotide away.

The treatment or condition label corresponds to: oral pan-JAK inhibitor, 5-10 mg twice daily. Peripheral blood and lesional scalp punch biopsies were obtained from patients with alopecia areata. PBMCs were separated by density centrifugation and stained for CD3, CD4 and CD8, after which CD4+ and CD8+ T cells were sorted on a FACSAria. The receptor comes from a human donor with alopecia areata. Sequenced material: CD4+ T cells sorted from blood, taken at approximately week 42, from a patient treated with tofacitinib.

The CDR3 sequence is CASSFPPGTQYF. The sequenced DNA: TGTGCCAGCAGCTTCCCACCCGGGACCCAGTACTTC. This receptor chain uses TRBV7-2 and TRBJ2-5; no confident D gene assignment can be made. V and J are truncated by 3 bases and 7 bases respectively, leaving an intervening sequence of 9 bases. There are 12 amino acids in the CDR3, from cysteine to phenylalanine inclusive. The sequence is cut down to CDR3 DNA, 36 bases in frame from base 1. CDR1 and CDR2 are read off the germline V gene as SGHTA and FQGNSA.